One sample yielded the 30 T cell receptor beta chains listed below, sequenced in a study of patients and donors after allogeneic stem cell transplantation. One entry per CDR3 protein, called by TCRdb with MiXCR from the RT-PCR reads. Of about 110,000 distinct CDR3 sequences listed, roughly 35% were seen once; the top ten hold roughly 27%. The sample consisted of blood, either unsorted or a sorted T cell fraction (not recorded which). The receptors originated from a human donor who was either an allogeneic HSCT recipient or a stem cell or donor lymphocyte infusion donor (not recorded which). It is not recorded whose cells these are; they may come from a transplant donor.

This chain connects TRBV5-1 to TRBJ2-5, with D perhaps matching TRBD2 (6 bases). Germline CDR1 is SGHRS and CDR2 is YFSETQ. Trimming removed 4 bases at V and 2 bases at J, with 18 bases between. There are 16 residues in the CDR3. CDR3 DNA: TGCGCCAGCAGCCCCCCAAGGACTACCGCTCAAGAGACCCAGTACTTC. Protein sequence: CASSPPRTTAQETQYF.

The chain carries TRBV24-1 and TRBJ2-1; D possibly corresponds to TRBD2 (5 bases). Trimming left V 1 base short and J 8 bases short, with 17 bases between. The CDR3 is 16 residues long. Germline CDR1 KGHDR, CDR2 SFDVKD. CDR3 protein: CATSDFPADPIHEQFF. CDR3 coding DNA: TGTGCCACCAGTGATTTCCCAGCGGACCCGATCCATGAGCAGTTCTTC.

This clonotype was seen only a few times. The CDR3 region is CSVDPSGRETQYF. The CDR3, as DNA: TGCAGCGTTGACCCTAGCGGGAGAGAGACCCAGTACTTC. This chain links TRBV29-1 with TRBJ2-5, with TRBD2 matching over 10 bases. Germline V gives CDR1 SQVTM, CDR2 ANQGSEA. Trimming cost V 3 bases and J 4 bases; bases outside gene matches: 2. This CDR3 contains 13 residues.

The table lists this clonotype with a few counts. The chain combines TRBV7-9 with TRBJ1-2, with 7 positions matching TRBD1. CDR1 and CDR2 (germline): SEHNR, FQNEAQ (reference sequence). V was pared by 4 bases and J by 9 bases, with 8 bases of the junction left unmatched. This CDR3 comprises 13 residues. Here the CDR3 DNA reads TGTGCCAGCAGCTCGACAGGGACTGTAAGCTACACCTTC. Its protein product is CASSSTGTVSYTF.

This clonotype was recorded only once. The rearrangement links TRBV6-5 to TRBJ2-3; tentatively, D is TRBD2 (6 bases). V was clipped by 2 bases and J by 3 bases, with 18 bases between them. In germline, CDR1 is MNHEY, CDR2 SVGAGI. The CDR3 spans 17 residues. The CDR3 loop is CASSYKRGSGATDTQYF. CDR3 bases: TGTGCCAGCAGTTACAAACGGGGTAGCGGAGCGACAGATACGCAGTATTTT.

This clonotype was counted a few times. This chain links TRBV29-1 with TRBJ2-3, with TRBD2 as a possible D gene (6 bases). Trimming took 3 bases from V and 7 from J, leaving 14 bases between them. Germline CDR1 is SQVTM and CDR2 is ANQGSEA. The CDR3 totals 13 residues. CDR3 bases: TGCAGCGTTGACCGTCAGGGAGGAAATACGCAGTATTTT. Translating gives CSVDRQGGNTQYF.

The CDR3 protein is CSASQGGLNTEAFF. The CDR3 bases are TGCAGTGCTTCCCAAGGGGGACTGAACACTGAAGCTTTCTTT. This chain links TRBV20-1 with TRBJ1-1; D is perhaps TRBD1 (6 bases). The ends were cut back, 5 bases at V and 0 bases at J, with 13 bases in the middle. Germline V CDR1 and CDR2: DFQATT, SNEGSKA (reference sequence). This CDR3 contains 14 residues.

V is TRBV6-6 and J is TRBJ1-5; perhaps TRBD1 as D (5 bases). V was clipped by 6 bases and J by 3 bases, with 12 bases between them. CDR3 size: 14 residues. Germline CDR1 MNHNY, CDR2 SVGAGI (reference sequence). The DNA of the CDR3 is TGTGCCAGCAGAGCGACGGGGGACAATCAGCCCCAGCATTTT. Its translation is CASRATGDNQPQHF.

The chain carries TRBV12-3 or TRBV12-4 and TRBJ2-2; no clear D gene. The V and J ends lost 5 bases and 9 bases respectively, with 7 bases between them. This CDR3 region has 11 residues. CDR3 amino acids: CASSTDWELFF. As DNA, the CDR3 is TGTGCCAGCAGTACCGATTGGGAGCTGTTTTTT.

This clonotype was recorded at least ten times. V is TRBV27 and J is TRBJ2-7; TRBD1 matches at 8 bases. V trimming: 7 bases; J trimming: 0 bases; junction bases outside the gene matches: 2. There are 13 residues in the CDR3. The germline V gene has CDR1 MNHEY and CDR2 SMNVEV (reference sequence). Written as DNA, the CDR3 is TGTGCCAGCATCGACAGGGGCTCCTACGAGCAGTACTTC. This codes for CASIDRGSYEQYF.

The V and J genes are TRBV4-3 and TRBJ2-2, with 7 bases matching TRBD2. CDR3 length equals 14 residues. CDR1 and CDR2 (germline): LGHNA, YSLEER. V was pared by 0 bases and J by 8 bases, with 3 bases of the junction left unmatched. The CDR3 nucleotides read TGCGCCAGCAGCCAAGAGTCGGGGGGAGGGGAGCTGTTTTTT. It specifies CASSQESGGGELFF.

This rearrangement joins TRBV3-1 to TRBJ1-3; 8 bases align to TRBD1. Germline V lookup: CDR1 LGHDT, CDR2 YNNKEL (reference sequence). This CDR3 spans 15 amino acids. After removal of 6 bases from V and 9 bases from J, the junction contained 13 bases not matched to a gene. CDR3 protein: CASSRTGTGGSTIYF. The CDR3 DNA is TGTGCCAGCAGTCGAACCGGGACAGGAGGCAGCACCATATATTTT.

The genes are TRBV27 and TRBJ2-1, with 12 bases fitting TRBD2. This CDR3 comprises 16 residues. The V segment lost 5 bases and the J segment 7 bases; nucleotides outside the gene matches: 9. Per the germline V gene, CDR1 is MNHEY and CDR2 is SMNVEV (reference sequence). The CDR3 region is CASSGRLAGVFNEQFF. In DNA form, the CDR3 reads TGTGCCAGCAGTGGCCGACTAGCGGGAGTATTTAATGAGCAGTTCTTC.

For the CDR3, the DNA is TGTGCCAGCAGTCGAGGAGGGACCCAGTACTTC. It encodes CASSRGGTQYF. This rearrangement joins TRBV12-3 or TRBV12-4 to TRBJ2-5; D possibly corresponds to TRBD2 (5 bases). This CDR3 spans 11 amino acids. With 5 bases removed from V and 7 bases from J, the gap between germline ends came to 8 bases.

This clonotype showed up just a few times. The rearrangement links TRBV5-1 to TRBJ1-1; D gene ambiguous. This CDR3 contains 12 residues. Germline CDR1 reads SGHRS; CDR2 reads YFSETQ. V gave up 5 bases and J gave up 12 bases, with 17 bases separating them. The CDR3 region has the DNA TGCGCCAGCAGACCGACCGAAGGTCGGTCTTTCTTT. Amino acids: CASRPTEGRSFF. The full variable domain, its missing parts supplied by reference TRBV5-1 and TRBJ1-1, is KAGVTQTPRYLIKTRGQQVTLSCSPISGHRSVSWYQQTPGQGLQFLFEYFSETQRNKGNFPGRFSGRQFSNSRSEMNVSTLELGDSALYLCASRPTEGRSFFGQGTRLTVV.

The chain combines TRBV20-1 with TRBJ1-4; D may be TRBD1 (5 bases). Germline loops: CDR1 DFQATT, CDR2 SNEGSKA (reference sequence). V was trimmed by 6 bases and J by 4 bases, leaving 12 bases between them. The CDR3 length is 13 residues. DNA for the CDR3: TGCAGTGCCAGTGGACAAATTAATGAAAAACTGTTTTTT. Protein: CSASGQINEKLFF.

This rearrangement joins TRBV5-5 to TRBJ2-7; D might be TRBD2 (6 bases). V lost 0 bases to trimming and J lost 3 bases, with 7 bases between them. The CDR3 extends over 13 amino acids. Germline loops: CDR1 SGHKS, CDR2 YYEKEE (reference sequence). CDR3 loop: CASSLGEVYEQYF. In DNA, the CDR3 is TGTGCCAGCAGCTTGGGGGAGGTCTACGAGCAGTACTTC.

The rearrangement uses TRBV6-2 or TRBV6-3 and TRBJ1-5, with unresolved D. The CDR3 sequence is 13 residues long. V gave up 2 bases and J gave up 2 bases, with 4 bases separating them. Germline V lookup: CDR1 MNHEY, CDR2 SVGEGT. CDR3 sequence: CASSYGRNQPQHF. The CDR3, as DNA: TGTGCCAGCAGTTACGGGCGCAATCAGCCCCAGCATTTT.

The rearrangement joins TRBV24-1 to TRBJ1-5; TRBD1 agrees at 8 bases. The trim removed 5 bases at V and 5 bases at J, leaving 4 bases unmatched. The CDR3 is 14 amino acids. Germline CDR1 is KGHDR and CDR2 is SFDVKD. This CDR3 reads CATSVETGDQPQHF. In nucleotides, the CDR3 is TGTGCCACCAGTGTGGAGACAGGGGATCAGCCCCAGCATTTT.

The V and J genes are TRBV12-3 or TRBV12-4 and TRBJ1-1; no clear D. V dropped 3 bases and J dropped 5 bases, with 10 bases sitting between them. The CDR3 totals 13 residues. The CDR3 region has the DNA TGTGCCAGCAGTTTTTACACCGAAACTGAAGCTTTCTTT. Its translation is CASSFYTETEAFF.

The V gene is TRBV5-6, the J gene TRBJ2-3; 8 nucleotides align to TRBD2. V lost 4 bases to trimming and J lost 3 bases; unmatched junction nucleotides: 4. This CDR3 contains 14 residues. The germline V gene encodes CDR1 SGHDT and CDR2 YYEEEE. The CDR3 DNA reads TGTGCCAGCAGCCCGGGAGGGTGGACAGATACGCAGTATTTT. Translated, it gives CASSPGGWTDTQYF. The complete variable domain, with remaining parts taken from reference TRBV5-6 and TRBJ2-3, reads DAGVTQSPTHLIKTRGQQVTLRCSPKSGHDTVSWYQQALGQGPQFIFQYYEEEERQRGNFPDRFSGHQFPNYSSELNVNALLLGDSALYLCASSPGGWTDTQYFGPGTRLTVL.

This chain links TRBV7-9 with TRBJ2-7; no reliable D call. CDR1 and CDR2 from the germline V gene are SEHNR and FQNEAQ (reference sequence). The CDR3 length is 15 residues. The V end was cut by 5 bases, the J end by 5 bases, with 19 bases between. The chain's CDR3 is CASSHKTGYVNEQYF. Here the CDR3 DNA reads TGTGCCAGCAGCCACAAAACGGGCTACGTGAACGAGCAGTACTTC. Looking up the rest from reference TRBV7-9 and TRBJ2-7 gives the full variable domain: DTGVSQNPRHKITKRGQNVTFRCDPISEHNRLYWYRQTLGQGPEFLTYFQNEAQLEKSRLLSDRFSAERPKGSFSTLEIQRTEQGDSAMYLCASSHKTGYVNEQYFGPGTRLTVT.

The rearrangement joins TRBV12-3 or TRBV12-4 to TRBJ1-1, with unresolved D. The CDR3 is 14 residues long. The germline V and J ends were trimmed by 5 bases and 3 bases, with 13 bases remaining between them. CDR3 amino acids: CASSRGPVYTEAFF. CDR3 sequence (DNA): TGTGCCAGCAGTCGAGGACCCGTCTACACTGAAGCTTTCTTT.

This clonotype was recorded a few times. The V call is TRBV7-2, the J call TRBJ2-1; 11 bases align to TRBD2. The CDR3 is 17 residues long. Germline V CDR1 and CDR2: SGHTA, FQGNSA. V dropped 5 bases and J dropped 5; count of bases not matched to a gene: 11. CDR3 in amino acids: CASSPMRLAGPHNEQFF. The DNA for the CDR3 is TGTGCCAGCAGCCCGATGCGACTAGCGGGACCCCACAATGAGCAGTTCTTC.

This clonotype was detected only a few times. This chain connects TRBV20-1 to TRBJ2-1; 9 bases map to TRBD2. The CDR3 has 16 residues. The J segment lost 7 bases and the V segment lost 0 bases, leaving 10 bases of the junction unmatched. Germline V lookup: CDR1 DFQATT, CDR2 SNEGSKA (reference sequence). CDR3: CSARDYGTSSGNEQFF. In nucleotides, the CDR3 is TGCAGTGCTAGAGATTATGGGACTAGCTCGGGTAATGAGCAGTTCTTC.

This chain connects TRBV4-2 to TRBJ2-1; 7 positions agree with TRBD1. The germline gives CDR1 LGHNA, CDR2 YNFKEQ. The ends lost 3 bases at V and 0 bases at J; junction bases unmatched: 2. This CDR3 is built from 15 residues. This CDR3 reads CASSQTGSSYNEQFF. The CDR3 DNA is TGTGCCAGCAGCCAGACAGGGAGCTCCTACAATGAGCAGTTCTTC.

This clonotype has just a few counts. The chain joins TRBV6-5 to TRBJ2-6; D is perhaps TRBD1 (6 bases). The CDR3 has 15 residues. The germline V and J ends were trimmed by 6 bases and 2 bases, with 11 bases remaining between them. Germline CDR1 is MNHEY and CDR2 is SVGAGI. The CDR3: CASSFYRAGANVLTF. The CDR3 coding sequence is TGTGCCAGCAGCTTCTACAGGGCTGGGGCCAACGTCCTGACTTTC.

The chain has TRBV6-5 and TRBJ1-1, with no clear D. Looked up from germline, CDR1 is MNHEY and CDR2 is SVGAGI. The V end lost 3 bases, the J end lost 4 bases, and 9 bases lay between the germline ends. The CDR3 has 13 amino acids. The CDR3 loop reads CASSYPGFTEAFF. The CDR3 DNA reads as TGTGCCAGCAGTTATCCAGGTTTCACTGAAGCTTTCTTT.

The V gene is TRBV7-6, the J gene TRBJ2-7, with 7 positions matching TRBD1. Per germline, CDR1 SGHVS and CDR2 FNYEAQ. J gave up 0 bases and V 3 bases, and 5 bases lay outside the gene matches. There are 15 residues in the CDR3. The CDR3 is CASSFRQGSSYEQYF. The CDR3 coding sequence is TGTGCCAGCAGCTTCAGACAGGGTAGCTCCTACGAGCAGTACTTC.

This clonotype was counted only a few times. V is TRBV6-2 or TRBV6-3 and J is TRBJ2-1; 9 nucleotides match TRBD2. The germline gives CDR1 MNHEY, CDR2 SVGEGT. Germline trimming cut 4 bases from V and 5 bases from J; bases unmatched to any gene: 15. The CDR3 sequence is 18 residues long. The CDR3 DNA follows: TGTGCCAGCAGTTTAATGGGCCATAGCGGGGGCTACAACAATGAGCAGTTCTTC. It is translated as CASSLMGHSGGYNNEQFF.